This entry features one TCR beta chain sequence. What it binds is not known. A CD45RO/CCR7/CD25/CD127/CD95/CD27 panel sorted naive, central memory, regulatory and stem cell-like memory CD4+ cells. The data originate from a study of beta chain features in type 1 diabetes. V lost 5 bases and J 0 bases, leaving 5 bases between the germline ends. The CDR3 has 14 amino acids. Germline V gives CDR1 MDHEN, CDR2 SYDVKM. General observations from the study: Insertion counts at VDJ junctions were lower in type 1 diabetes patients, who also showed more deletions there.

The authors reverse transcribed all of the isolated RNA, so sequencing captured expressed TCRB transcripts. Only in-frame clones appear in the TCRdb table, and some are missing; sequencing was by immunoSEQ multiplex PCR. This sample yields 310,000 or so clones, of which roughly 9.6% are seen a single time; over 0.015% belongs to the top ten. The sequenced sample consisted of naive CD4+ T cells from blood. The TCR sequence derives from a woman between 25 and 40 years old in good health. The V call is TRBV28, the J call TRBJ2-6; D is unclear. The CDR3 protein is CASSTSSGANVLTF. Written as DNA, the CDR3 is TGTGCCAGCAGTACAAGCTCTGGGGCCAACGTCCTGACTTTC. The full variable domain, with the rest looked up from reference TRBV28 and TRBJ2-6, is DVKVTQSSRYLVKRTGEKVFLECVQDMDHENMFWYRQDPGLGLRLIYFSYDVKMKEKGDIPEGYSVSREKKERFSLILESASTNQTSMYLCASSTSSGANVLTFGAGSRLTVL.